Sequencing of this T cell receptor (beta chain) was carried out in a study of T cells in Graves' hyperthyroidism and ophthalmopathy. The authors obtained PBMCs from more than 8 ml of fresh peripheral blood. This clonotype was recorded many times. Trimming shortened V by 5 bases and J by 2 bases, and 7 bases separated the two germline ends. Germline-derived CDR1 and CDR2 are MDHEN and SYDVKM. The CDR3 has 12 residues. Amplified TCR beta CDR3 regions derived from RNA transcripts. Researchers ran a first-round RT-PCR on the TCR CDR3 using the HTBI primer set. One entry per CDR3 protein results from TCRdb running MiXCR on the multiplex PCR reads. The sample has 530,000 or so distinct CDR3 sequences, 17% seen once.

Material: blood. The TCR was taken from a woman between 18 and 29 years old with Graves' ophthalmopathy. The gene calls are TRBV28 and TRBJ2-7; D uncertain. CDR3 sequence (DNA): TGTGCCAGCAGTCCCCTAACCTACGAGCAGTACTTC. Translating it yields CASSPLTYEQYF.